This T cell receptor (beta chain) originates from a study of monozygotic twins with inflammatory bowel disease. Findings and limits, study-wide: Patient-specific immunosuppressive treatments may have made repertoires more variable.

Nested PCRs (about 15 and 9 cycles, two total) were applied to TCRalpha and TCRbeta cDNA. Following a re-call of the 5' RACE reads, TCRdb has one entry per CDR3 protein and lacks DNA. The data include some 150,000 distinct CDR3 sequences; the top ten clones carry 2.4%. As regards this clonotype: Its matching antigen is unknown.

The CDR3 contains 13 residues. Germline CDR1 is SGHRS and CDR2 is YFSETQ. The sequence was collected from a human donor with ulcerative colitis or Crohn's disease, or a healthy co-twin of an affected twin (not recorded which). The chain links TRBV5-1 to TRBJ2-1; TCRdb names TRBD2, which stays unverified in the absence of DNA. Sequences were obtained from blood. The CDR3 protein is CASSLGTRNEQFF.